The 23 T cell receptor beta chains below all came from one sample that was sequenced in a study of blood T cells in healthy people across ages. The use of a sample-barcoded 5' primer and a J-beta primer mix characterized a second PCR of roughly 6 to 12 cycles. One entry per CDR3 protein results from TCRdb running MiXCR on the 5' RACE reads. The table records 1.5 million to 2 million distinct CDR3 sequences, 25% to 30% of them present only once. The sequenced material came from blood. The receptors shown here come from a woman between 25 and 40 years old in good health.

The table lists this clonotype with a few counts. This sequence joins TRBV7-2 and TRBJ2-3, with TRBD2 identical over 7 bases. The CDR3 covers 16 residues. V shed 2 bases and J 5 bases; nucleotides not matched to a gene: 10. Germline CDR1 is SGHTA and CDR2 is FQGNSA. DNA for the CDR3: TGTGCCAGCAGCTTAAAGGTAGCGGGTGTCCGAGATACGCAGTATTTT. Translating gives CASSLKVAGVRDTQYF.

This sequence joins TRBV4-1 and TRBJ2-1, with D possibly being TRBD2 (5 bases). The CDR3 is 14 amino acids. Trimming shortened V by 0 bases and J by 8 bases, and 11 bases separated the two germline ends. From germline, CDR1 is MGHRA and CDR2 YSYEKL. CDR3 region: CASSQDVDGDEQFF. The CDR3 DNA is TGCGCCAGCAGCCAAGATGTTGACGGGGATGAGCAGTTCTTC.

V is TRBV28 and J is TRBJ2-4, with 11 bases aligning to TRBD2. The J call may be faulty, since TRBJ2-7 better matches the DNA end. The CDR3 covers 15 residues. Germline loops: CDR1 MDHEN, CDR2 SYDVKM. For the CDR3, the DNA is TGTGCCAGCAGTTTTACTAGCGGGAGTACCTACGAGCAGTACTTC. This encodes CASSFTSGSTYEQYF.

The chain is built from TRBV6-5 and TRBJ2-3; D unresolved. Germline lookup yields CDR1 MNHEY and CDR2 SVGAGI. The CDR3 has 11 amino acids. V was trimmed by 2 bases and J by 7 bases, leaving 4 bases between them. The CDR3 loop is CASSYDYTQYF. As DNA, the CDR3 is TGTGCCAGCAGTTACGATTATACGCAGTATTTT.

Concerning this clonotype: A read error may be the cause here, since a much bigger clone is one base away. This rearrangement joins TRBV18 to TRBJ2-5, with a tentative D call TRBD1 (7 bases). The J call may be wrong; the DNA end is better matched by TRBJ2-7. This CDR3 has 15 amino acids. From germline, CDR1 is KGHSH and CDR2 LQKENI. CDR3 coding DNA: TGTGCCAGCTCACCTTGGGGGGACAGAGGCTACGAGCAGTACTTC. It encodes CASSPWGDRGYEQYF.

This clonotype appeared a few times. The chain employs TRBV6-6 and TRBJ2-5; possibly TRBD1 for D (6 bases). The V and J ends lost 6 bases and 1 base respectively, with 12 bases between them. Germline CDR1 MNHNY, CDR2 SVGAGI (reference sequence). CDR3 length equals 14 residues. CDR3 sequence reads: CASRPDRTQETQYF. In DNA form, the CDR3 reads TGTGCCAGCAGACCCGACAGGACCCAAGAGACCCAGTACTTC.

The J gene is TRBJ2-5, the V gene TRBV3-1; D is uncertain. With the DNA end fitting TRBJ2-1 better, the J assignment may be wrong. The CDR3 is made up of 15 amino acids. Germline assignment: CDR1 LGHDT and CDR2 YNNKEL (reference sequence). CDR3 coding DNA: TGTGCCAGCAGCCAAGTCCTATCGGTCCAAGAGACCCAGTTCTTC. Amino acids: CASSQVLSVQETQFF.

The chain has TRBV10-2 and TRBJ2-1; 7 bases are shared with TRBD1. The germline CDR1 and CDR2 sequences are WSHSY and SAAADI. V lost 8 bases, J lost 0 bases, and 13 bases stayed unmatched. The CDR3 consists of 17 residues. The CDR3 DNA is TGCGCCAGCGCCACCAGGACAGGCCATTCCTCCTACAATGAGCAGTTCTTC. Amino acids: CASATRTGHSSYNEQFF.

This chain uses TRBV12-3 or TRBV12-4 with TRBJ1-5; D perhaps matches TRBD1 (5 bases). V lost 3 bases, J lost 1 base, and 16 bases lay in between. This CDR3 contains 17 residues. The CDR3 loop is CASSLGGRGRSNQPQHF. In DNA, the CDR3 is TGTGCCAGCAGTTTGGGGGGACGAGGGAGGAGCAATCAGCCCCAGCATTTT.

V and J are TRBV21-1 and TRBJ2-6; the D call in the table, TRBD1, was not verified against the DNA. TRBV21-1 is a listed pseudogene. This CDR3 comprises 16 residues. The CDR3 DNA reads TGTGCCAGCAGCATGGACAGACTCTCTGGGGTCAACGTCCTGACTTTC. Protein sequence: CASSMDRLSGVNVLTF.

This clonotype was seen a single time. One base away lies a much larger clone, so this may be a sequencing read error. The gene calls are TRBV28 and TRBJ2-5, with D perhaps given as TRBD1 or TRBD2 (5 bases each). Germline loops: CDR1 MDHEN, CDR2 SYDVKM. V lost 8 bases to trimming and J lost 11 bases, with 21 bases between them. This CDR3 is built from 13 residues. The chain's CDR3 is CASGSPGWDGQYF. CDR3 sequence (DNA): TGTGCCAGCGGATCCCCGGGGTGGGACGGGCAGTACTTC.

The gene calls are TRBV15 and TRBJ2-2; D not certain. Between the trimmed V and J ends, which lost 0 bases and 0 bases, there was a span of 14 bases. Germline V gives CDR1 LNHNV, CDR2 YYDKDF (reference sequence). The CDR3 extends over 18 amino acids. In DNA, the CDR3 is TGTGCCACCAGCAGAGATTCAATGGCTGCAGCGAACACCGGGGAGCTGTTTTTT. Amino acids: CATSRDSMAAANTGELFF.

Concerning this clonotype: A much larger clone sits a single nucleotide away, making a read error possible. J is TRBJ1-5 and V is TRBV29-1; the D is unclear. The V gene's germline CDR1 is SQVTM and CDR2 ANQGSEA. The germline V and J ends were trimmed by 6 bases and 11 bases, with 17 bases remaining between them. The CDR3 is made up of 12 amino acids. The CDR3 loop is CSVTTSGSTQHF. The CDR3 coding sequence is TGCAGCGTGACAACATCGGGCAGTACCCAGCATTTT.

This CDR3 reads CSARDPGGGNTEAFF. CDR3 sequence (DNA): TGCAGTGCTAGAGATCCAGGGGGTGGGAACACTGAAGCTTTCTTT. The chain combines TRBV20-1 with TRBJ1-1, with 7 positions matching TRBD1. The CDR3 totals 15 residues. Germline lookup yields CDR1 DFQATT and CDR2 SNEGSKA (reference sequence). V was clipped by 0 bases and J by 1 base; unmatched bases: 5.

This chain connects TRBV12-5 to TRBJ1-2; D gene unclear. Germline V gene data show CDR1 as LGHNT and CDR2 as FRNRAP. The CDR3 is 16 amino acids. Trimming cost V 4 bases and J 4 bases, with 19 bases left between them. The CDR3 DNA reads as TGTGCTAGTGGTTCAAATCCTAAACAGCAACTCTATGGCTACACCTTC. Its translation is CASGSNPKQQLYGYTF.

This clonotype was recorded many times. This chain uses TRBV27 with TRBJ2-7, with D possibly TRBD1 on 6 matching bases. The CDR3 is 14 residues long. The germline V gene encodes CDR1 MNHEY and CDR2 SMNVEV (reference sequence). Between the trimmed V and J ends, which lost 5 bases and 2 bases, there was a span of 13 bases. The CDR3: CASSPRDIAYEQYF. CDR3 in DNA: TGTGCCAGCAGTCCCCGGGACATCGCCTACGAGCAGTACTTC.

This clonotype occurred once. This chain joins TRBV12-3 or TRBV12-4 and TRBJ2-2; 15 bases agree with TRBD2. Germline trimming cut 6 bases from V and 0 bases from J; bases unmatched to any gene: 8. This CDR3 spans 19 amino acids. The CDR3 region has the DNA TGTGCCAGCAGGCTAACCGGGACTAGCGGGAGGACGAACACCGGGGAGCTGTTTTTT. Translation gives CASRLTGTSGRTNTGELFF.

In its sample, this clonotype was seen many times. The chain employs TRBV5-1 and TRBJ2-7; D not certain. CDR1 and CDR2 from the germline V gene are SGHRS and YFSETQ. This CDR3 is built from 17 residues. Trimming removed 1 base at V and 3 bases at J, with 20 bases between. CDR3: CASSLRPDGEDGYEQYF. The CDR3 DNA reads as TGCGCCAGCAGCTTGCGCCCCGATGGAGAGGACGGCTACGAGCAGTACTTC.

In this sample, this clonotype turned up once. This chain uses TRBV20-1 with TRBJ1-1; D unresolved. The CDR3 totals 13 residues. V dropped 3 bases and J dropped 3 bases, with 11 bases sitting between them. The germline V gene encodes CDR1 DFQATT and CDR2 SNEGSKA (reference sequence). In DNA form, the CDR3 reads TGCAGTGCTAGGTTTCAGAGGGACACTGAAGCTTTCTTT. Protein: CSARFQRDTEAFF.

The chain recombines TRBV28 with TRBJ2-1; TRBD2 aligns across 12 bases. Looked up from germline, CDR1 is MDHEN and CDR2 is SYDVKM. Unmatched junction bases numbered 4, after V lost 10 bases and J lost 0 bases. The CDR3 runs 15 residues. The CDR3 DNA follows: TGTGCCACGACTAGCGGGGGAAGCTCCTACAATGAGCAGTTCTTC. Translation gives CATTSGGSSYNEQFF.

V usage is TRBV6-2 or TRBV6-3 and J usage is TRBJ1-2, with 8 nucleotides matching TRBD1. Germline trimming cut 2 bases from V and 7 bases from J; bases unmatched to any gene: 3. The CDR3 is 13 residues long. Germline CDR1 reads MNHEY; CDR2 reads SVGEGT. In nucleotides, the CDR3 is TGTGCCAGCAGTTACAGACAGGGGTTTGGCTACACCTTC. It yields the protein CASSYRQGFGYTF.

A few counts support this clonotype. The chain links TRBV9 to TRBJ2-5; tentative D call: TRBD2 (5 bases). Trimming took off 4 bases at V and 5 bases at J, with 15 bases between the two ends. The CDR3 is 14 residues long. Germline-derived CDR1 and CDR2 are SGDLS and YYNGEE. CDR3 protein: CASSPGSRGETQYF. The DNA of the CDR3 is TGTGCCAGCAGCCCAGGATCCCGAGGGGAGACCCAGTACTTC.

The V call is TRBV24-1, the J call TRBJ2-5; 7 bases are a match to TRBD1. The DNA end is a closer match to TRBJ2-7, so the J assignment may be wrong. The CDR3 has 14 residues. Germline V gene sequence: CDR1 KGHDR, CDR2 SFDVKD. The CDR3 DNA is TGTGCCACCAGTGGTCCAGGGGGAACGGGCGAGCAGTACTTC. Translation gives CATSGPGGTGEQYF.